This TCR beta chain was found in a study of T cell responses to AZD1222 COVID-19 vaccine. Whole-study context: Pooling of second doses given at about 4 or about 12 weeks was done. Study conclusions and caveats: Most donors were white British and more were female, and clonal diversity was possibly underestimated. Along spike, vaccine-associated CD4 TCRs were found throughout, with dominance at 160-218 and 743-854. Two AZD1222 administrations were followed by greater Spike-specific TCR breadth and depth.

This CDR3 comprises 14 residues. Germline lookup yields CDR1 SGHAT and CDR2 FQNNGV. V was pared by 6 bases and J by 12 bases, with 11 bases of the junction left unmatched. Measured with immunoSEQ multiplex PCR; TCRdb has only the in-frame clones, and not every one. The sample carries around 130,000 clones, roughly nine tenths recorded once. In the case of this clone: Its cognate antigen is unknown.

The source of this sequence is an adult in good health. J is TRBJ2-5 and V is TRBV11-2; the match to TRBD2 covers 12 bases. The material sequenced was peripheral blood, taken on day 0 of AZD1222 vaccination. The CDR3, as DNA: TGTGCCAGCAGACAACTAGCGGGAGGTGATATAAAGTACTTC. This gives the protein CASRQLAGGDIKYF.